The sequence of this T cell receptor (beta chain) was determined in a study of cytomegalovirus exposure and HLA in healthy donors. As for this clone: Antigen: not known.

A multiplex PCR was run with 60 Vbeta primers and 13 Jbeta primers. Produced via immunoSEQ multiplex PCR; TCRdb's table is partial and in-frame only. The sample records 80,000 to 130,000 clones, approximately 70% being singletons. General study results and limits: Among CMV-associated TCR beta chains, most appeared HLA-restricted in a later analysis. Through in vitro validation, a few CMV-associated chains were shown to be specific for CMV antigens. Cytomegalovirus-associated TCR beta chains were listed, numbering 164.

The TCR was taken from a woman aged 18-29 years in good health and CMV-seropositive. The sequenced sample was PBMCs.

CDR3 bases: TGTGCCAGCAGGGAGGCCGGAACTGAAGCTTTCTTT. Protein sequence: CASREAGTEAFF. The chain joins TRBV27 to TRBJ1-1; no clear D gene. V was trimmed by 6 bases and J by 5 bases, leaving 10 bases between them. CDR1 and CDR2 from the germline V gene are MNHEY and SMNVEV (reference sequence). The CDR3 is made up of 12 amino acids.